This T cell receptor (beta chain) was obtained from a study of blood T cells in healthy people across ages. Points from the study as a whole: Fewer expanded clones and more diversity marked long-lived versus aged donors.

As for this clonotype: What it binds is unknown.

A second about 6 to 12 cycle PCR used barcoded and J-beta primers. Each CDR3 protein is one row after TCRdb ran MiXCR on the 5' RACE reads. Here the sample spans hundreds of thousands of distinct CDR3 sequences, nearly 60% being singletons. The CDR3 spans 14 residues. Germline V gene data show CDR1 as WSHSY and CDR2 as SAAADI. V was cut by 3 bases and J by 2 bases, with 11 bases left in between. The chain couples TRBV10-2 to TRBJ2-7; D not resolved. The receptor's source is a man under 40 in good health. Sequencing used blood. As DNA, the CDR3 is TGCGCCAGCAGTGAATATTCAGATACCTACGAGCAGTACTTC. Its protein is CASSEYSDTYEQYF.